This TCR beta chain was documented in a study of shared clonotypes between healthy human individuals (dated by TCRdb to 2020 to 2021). Context from the whole study: The cohort comprised two women and a few men aged 18 to 49 years. For each donor, CD4 naive and CD4 memory were each run on three plates, CD8 naive on two plates, and CD8 memory on one plate. The study deeply sequenced blood TCR repertoires of about 5 healthy adults to estimate repertoire size and the extent of clonotype sharing between individuals. To increase sequencing depth and limit assay-specific biases, different laboratories used diverse techniques to prepare libraries and sequence TCR repertoires. Per donor, leukapheresis produced somewhere between about 0.8 and 9.5 billion PBMCs.

Worth noting for this clone: Its target antigen remains unknown. Base qualities are missing; no much larger clone stands one base away.

Donors were healthy HIV-negative adults with no recently reported acute infections or vaccinations. All donors were Caucasian adults living in Nashville, Tennessee, USA. Magnetic negative selection was used to enrich CD4+ T cells, after which naive cells were positively selected on CD45RA and the negative fraction became the memory subset. Blood was collected by leukapheresis, and PBMCs were isolated by Ficoll-Histopaque density gradient centrifugation and then cryopreserved in liquid nitrogen vapor phase. Purity and quantity of every magnetically sorted T cell population were checked by analytical flow cytometry. Genomic DNA was isolated from every sorted fraction and measured by UV absorbance on a Nanodrop 2000c. General study outcomes and caveats: Sampling was restricted to blood, and TCR repertoires in tissue are likely to differ from TCR repertoires in blood. Compared with non-shared clonotypes, clonotypes shared by all four sorted-subset donors had higher generation probabilities. Naive subsets generally had larger estimated clonotype richness than memory subsets. Across a handful of donors, approximately 4.9% of naive CD4, approximately 3.6% of naive CD8, 2.3% of memory CD4, and approximately 0.4% of memory CD8 clonotypes were shared. The small number of donors limited the genetic and exposure-history diversity represented. Pairwise subsampling indicated that sequencing depth was expected to affect the degree of clonotype sharing among donors. Incomplete sequencing was indicated by rarefaction of sorted-subset datasets, despite the large sequencing depth.

Using the deep immunoSEQ assay, multiplex PCR amplified TCR CDR3 regions from genomic DNA. Extracted genomic DNA from each cell subset was spread evenly across all wells of several immunoSEQ 96-well plates, with each plate serving as a replicate. For sorted subsets, around 200 ng genomic DNA, equal to some 30,000 T cell genomes, was loaded into each replicate PCR. Purified libraries were quantified with a Qubit 3.0 fluorometer, sized on a Bioanalyzer 2100, and re-quantified with the KAPA Library Quantification kit. Every immunoSEQ 96-well plate was sequenced on a dedicated single-read 150-cycle Illumina NextSeq 550 flow cell. As for the authors' bioinformatics: The immunoSEQ output contained only junctional sequences without quality scores, so filtering could not match that applied to full-length reads. To assign V/J genes and CDR3, sequences were annotated against IMGT germline references using PyIR, a Python wrapper for IgBLAST v1.9. Any read was removed if the V/J assignment was weak (E-value above 1e-6), the CDR3 was missing, or the read contained stop codons, out-of-frame junctions, or ambiguous translated residues. A V3J clonotype was defined by an identical inferred V gene, J gene, and CDR3 amino acid sequence. The percentage overlap between two repertoires was calculated by dividing the number of shared unique clonotypes by the size of the smaller repertoire. Three approaches were used to assess repertoire richness: RTK rarefaction, the Chao1 estimator, and Recon v2.1 estimates of unobserved clonotypes. Generation probabilities were computed with OLGA for all TCRbeta clonotypes obtained by the gDNA method from a handful of donors. Drawn from immuneACCESS, this table holds only the in-frame rearrangements with V and J called that TCRdb kept. Clones are partly lost; checked studies trace under half to an unresolved V gene and leave the rest unexplained. The V and J calls and clone size were taken over from that table, and D and trimming were inferred from the DNA. The sample has just over 2,000,000 clones on record, roughly 94% of them singletons. The ten largest clones add up to 0.1% to 0.15% of the sample.

Sequencing input: naive CD4+ T cells sorted from blood. The cell subset or site label for this specimen denotes: CD45RA+ positively selected. The sequence came from a young man in good health.

The encoded CDR3 is CASSSEGRDYWSGQPQHF. The DNA reads as follows: TGTGCCAGCAGCTCCGAGGGCAGGGATTATTGGTCGGGTCAGCCCCAGCATTTT. Rearrangement joined TRBV28 to TRBJ1-5; TRBD1 might be the D gene, on 5 matching bases. Inclusive of the bounding cysteine and phenylalanine, the CDR3 is 18 residues long. This entry keeps only the CDR3 DNA: 54 bases, framed from base 1. In the germline V gene, CDR1 corresponds to MDHEN and CDR2 to SYDVKM. V loses 6 bases of germline sequence and J loses 6 bases, and the interval between the two ends is 27 bases.